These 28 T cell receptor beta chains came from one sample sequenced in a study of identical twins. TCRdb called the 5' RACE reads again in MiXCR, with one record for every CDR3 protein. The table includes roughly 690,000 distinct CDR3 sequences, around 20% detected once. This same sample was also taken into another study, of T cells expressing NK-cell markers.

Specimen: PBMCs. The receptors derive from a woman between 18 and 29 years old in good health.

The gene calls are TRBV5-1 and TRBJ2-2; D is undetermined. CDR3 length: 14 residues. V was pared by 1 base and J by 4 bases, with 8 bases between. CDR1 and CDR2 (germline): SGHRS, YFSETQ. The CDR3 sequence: CASSLSAITGELFF. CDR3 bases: TGCGCCAGCAGCTTGTCGGCGATCACCGGGGAGCTGTTTTTT.

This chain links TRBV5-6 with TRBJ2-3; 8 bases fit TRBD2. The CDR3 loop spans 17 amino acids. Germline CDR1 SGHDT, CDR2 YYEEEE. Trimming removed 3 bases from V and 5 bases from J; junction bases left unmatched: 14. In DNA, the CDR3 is TGTGCCAGCAGCTCCTCAAGGGTCGGGAGGGCAAGAGATACGCAGTATTTT. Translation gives CASSSSRVGRARDTQYF.

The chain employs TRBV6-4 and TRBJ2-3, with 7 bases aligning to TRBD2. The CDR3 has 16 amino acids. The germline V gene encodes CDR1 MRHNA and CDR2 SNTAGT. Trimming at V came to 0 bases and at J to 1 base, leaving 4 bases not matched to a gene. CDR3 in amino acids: CASSDSGLAGTDTQYF. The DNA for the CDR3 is TGTGCCAGCAGTGACTCTGGGCTAGCGGGCACAGATACGCAGTATTTT.

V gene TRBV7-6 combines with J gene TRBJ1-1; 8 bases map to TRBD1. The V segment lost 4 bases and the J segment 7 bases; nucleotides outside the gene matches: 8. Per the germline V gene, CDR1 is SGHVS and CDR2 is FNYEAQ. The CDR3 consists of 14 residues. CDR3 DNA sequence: TGTGCCAGCAGCTACACAACAGGGGGGGGTGAAGCTTTCTTT. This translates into CASSYTTGGGEAFF.

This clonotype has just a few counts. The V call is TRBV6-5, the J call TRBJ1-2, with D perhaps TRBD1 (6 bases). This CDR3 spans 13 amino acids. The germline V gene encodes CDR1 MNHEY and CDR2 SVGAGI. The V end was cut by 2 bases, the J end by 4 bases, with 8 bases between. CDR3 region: CASSYIRGYGYTF. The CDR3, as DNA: TGTGCCAGCAGTTACATCAGGGGCTATGGCTACACCTTC.

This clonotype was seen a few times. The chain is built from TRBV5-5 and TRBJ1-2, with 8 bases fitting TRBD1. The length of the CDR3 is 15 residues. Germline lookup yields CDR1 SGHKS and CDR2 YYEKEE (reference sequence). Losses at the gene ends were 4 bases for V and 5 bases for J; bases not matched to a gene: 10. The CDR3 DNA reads TGTGCCAGCAGCGCGACGGGACAGGACGGGTATGGCTACACCTTC. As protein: CASSATGQDGYGYTF. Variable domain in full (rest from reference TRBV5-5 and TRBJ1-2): DAGVTQSPTHLIKTRGQQVTLRCSPISGHKSVSWYQQVLGQGPQFIFQYYEKEERGRGNFPDRFSARQFPNYSSELNVNALLLGDSALYLCASSATGQDGYGYTFGSGTRLTVV.

The CDR3 region is CASSLSDSYLYEQYF. DNA of the CDR3: TGTGCCAGTAGCCTCTCCGACAGTTACCTCTACGAGCAGTACTTC. The chain carries TRBV19 and TRBJ2-7; maybe TRBD1 (5 bases). Trimming shortened V by 6 bases and J by 3 bases, and 18 bases separated the two germline ends. The CDR3 totals 15 residues. The germline V gene encodes CDR1 LNHDA and CDR2 SQIVND (reference sequence).

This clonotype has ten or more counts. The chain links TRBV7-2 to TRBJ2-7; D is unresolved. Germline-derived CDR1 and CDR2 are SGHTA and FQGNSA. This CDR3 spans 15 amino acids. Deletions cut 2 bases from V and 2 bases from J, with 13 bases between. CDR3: CASSLRSERPYEQYF. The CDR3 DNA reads TGTGCCAGCAGCTTAAGGTCTGAGCGCCCCTACGAGCAGTACTTC.

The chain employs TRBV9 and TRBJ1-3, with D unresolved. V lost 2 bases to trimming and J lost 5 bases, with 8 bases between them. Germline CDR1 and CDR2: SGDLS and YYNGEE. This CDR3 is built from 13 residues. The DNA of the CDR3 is TGTGCCAGCAGCGTCGGGCAGCGAAACACCATATATTTT. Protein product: CASSVGQRNTIYF.

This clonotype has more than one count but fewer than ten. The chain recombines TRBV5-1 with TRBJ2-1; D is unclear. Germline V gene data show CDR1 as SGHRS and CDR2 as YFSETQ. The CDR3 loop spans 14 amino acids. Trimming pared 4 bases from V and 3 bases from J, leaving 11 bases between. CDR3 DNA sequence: TGCGCCAGCAGCCCGAGACTGTACTACAATGAGCAGTTCTTC. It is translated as CASSPRLYYNEQFF.

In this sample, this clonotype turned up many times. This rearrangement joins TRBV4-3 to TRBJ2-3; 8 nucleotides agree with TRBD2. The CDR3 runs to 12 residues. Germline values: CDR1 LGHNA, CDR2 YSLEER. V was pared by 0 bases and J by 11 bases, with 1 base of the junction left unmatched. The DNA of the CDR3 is TGCGCCAGCAGCCAAGAGCGGGAGGAGCAGTATTTT. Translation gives CASSQEREEQYF.

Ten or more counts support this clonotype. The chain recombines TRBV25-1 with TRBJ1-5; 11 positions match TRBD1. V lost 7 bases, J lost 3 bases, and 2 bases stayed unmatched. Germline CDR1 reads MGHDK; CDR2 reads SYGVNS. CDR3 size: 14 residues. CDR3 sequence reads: CASMGQGVNQPQHF. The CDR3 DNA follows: TGTGCCAGCATGGGACAGGGGGTCAATCAGCCCCAGCATTTT.

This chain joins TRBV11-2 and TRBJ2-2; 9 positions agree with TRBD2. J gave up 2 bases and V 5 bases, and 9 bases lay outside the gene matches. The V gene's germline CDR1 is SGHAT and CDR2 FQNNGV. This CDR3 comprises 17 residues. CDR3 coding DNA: TGTGCCAGCAGCGGAGGAGGCGGGAGGGTAAACACCGGGGAGCTGTTTTTT. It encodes CASSGGGGRVNTGELFF.

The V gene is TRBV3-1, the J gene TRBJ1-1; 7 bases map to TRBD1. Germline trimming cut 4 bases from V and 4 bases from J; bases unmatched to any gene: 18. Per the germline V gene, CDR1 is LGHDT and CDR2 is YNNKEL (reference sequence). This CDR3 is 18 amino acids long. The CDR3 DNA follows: TGTGCCAGCAGCCGGTACGACAGGGATAAAAGTTGGTTCACTGAAGCTTTCTTT. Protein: CASSRYDRDKSWFTEAFF.

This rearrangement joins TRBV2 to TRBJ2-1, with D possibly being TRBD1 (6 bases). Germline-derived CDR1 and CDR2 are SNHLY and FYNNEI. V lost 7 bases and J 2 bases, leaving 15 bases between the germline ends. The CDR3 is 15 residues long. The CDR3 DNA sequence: TGTGCCAGCACCGATACAGGGTTGACCTACAATGAGCAGTTCTTC. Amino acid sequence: CASTDTGLTYNEQFF. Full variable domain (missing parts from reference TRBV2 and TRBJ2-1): EPEVTQTPSHQVTQMGQEVILRCVPISNHLYFYWYRQILGQKVEFLVSFYNNEISEKSEIFDDQFSVERPDGSNFTLKIRSTKLEDSAMYFCASTDTGLTYNEQFFGPGTRLTVL.

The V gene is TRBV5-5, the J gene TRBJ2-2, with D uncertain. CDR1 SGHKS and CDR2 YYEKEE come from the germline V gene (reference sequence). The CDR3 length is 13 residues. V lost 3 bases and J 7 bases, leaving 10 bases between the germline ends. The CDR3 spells CASSSFRNGELFF. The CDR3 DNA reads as TGTGCCAGCAGCTCATTTCGGAACGGGGAGCTGTTTTTT.

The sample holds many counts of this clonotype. CDR3 residues: CASSLGLVTDTQYF. CDR3 bases: TGTGCCAGCAGTTTGGGTCTAGTCACAGATACGCAGTATTTT. The chain carries TRBV12-3 or TRBV12-4 and TRBJ2-3; D gene ambiguous. V dropped 3 bases and J dropped 2 bases, with 9 bases sitting between them. The CDR3 spans 14 residues.

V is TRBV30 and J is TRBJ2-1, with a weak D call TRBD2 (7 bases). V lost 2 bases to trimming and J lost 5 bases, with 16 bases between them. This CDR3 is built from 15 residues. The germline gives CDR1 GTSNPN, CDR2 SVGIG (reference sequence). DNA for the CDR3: TGTGCCTGGAGTTGGGAGGGGGGTCTGGACAATGAGCAGTTCTTC. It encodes CAWSWEGGLDNEQFF.

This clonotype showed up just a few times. The CDR3 sequence: CAWSGIAGGVEQYF. The CDR3 nucleotides read TGTGCCTGGAGTGGAATAGCGGGAGGGGTGGAGCAGTACTTC. V usage is TRBV30 and J usage is TRBJ2-7, with 11 positions matching TRBD2. The CDR3 runs to 14 residues. Germline-derived CDR1 and CDR2 are GTSNPN and SVGIG (reference sequence). With V trimmed by 1 base and J by 7 bases, 6 bases remained unmatched.

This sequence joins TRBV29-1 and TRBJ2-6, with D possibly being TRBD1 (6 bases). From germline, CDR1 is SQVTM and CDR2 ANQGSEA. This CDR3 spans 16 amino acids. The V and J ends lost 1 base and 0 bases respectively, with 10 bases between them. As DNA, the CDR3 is TGCAGCGTTGAAGGAGGGGGACACTCTGGGGCCAACGTCCTGACTTTC. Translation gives CSVEGGGHSGANVLTF. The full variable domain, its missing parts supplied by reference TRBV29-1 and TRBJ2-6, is SAVISQKPSRDICQRGTSLTIQCQVDSQVTMMFWYRQQPGQSLTLIATANQGSEATYESGFVIDKFPISRPNLTFSTLTVSNMSPEDSSIYLCSVEGGGHSGANVLTFGAGSRLTVL.

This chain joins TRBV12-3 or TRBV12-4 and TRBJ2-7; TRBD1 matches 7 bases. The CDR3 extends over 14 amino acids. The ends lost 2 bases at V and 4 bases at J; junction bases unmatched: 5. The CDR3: CASSLWDRLYEQYF. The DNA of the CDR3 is TGTGCCAGCAGTTTATGGGACAGACTGTACGAGCAGTACTTC.

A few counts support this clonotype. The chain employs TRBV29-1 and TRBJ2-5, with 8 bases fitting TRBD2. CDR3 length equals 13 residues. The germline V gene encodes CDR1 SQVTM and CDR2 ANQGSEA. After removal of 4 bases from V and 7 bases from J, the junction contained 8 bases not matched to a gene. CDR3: CSVVGGLVGTQYF. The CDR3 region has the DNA TGCAGCGTTGTGGGGGGACTAGTCGGGACCCAGTACTTC.

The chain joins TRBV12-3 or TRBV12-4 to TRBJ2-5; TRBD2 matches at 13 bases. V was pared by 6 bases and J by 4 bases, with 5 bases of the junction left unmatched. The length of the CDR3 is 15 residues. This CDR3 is CASSPLAGGRETQYF. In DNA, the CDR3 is TGTGCCAGCAGCCCACTAGCGGGAGGGCGAGAGACCCAGTACTTC.

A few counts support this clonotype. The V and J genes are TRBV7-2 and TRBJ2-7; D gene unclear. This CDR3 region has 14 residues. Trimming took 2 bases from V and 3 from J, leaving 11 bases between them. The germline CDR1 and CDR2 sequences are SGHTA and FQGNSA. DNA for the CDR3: TGTGCCAGCAGCTTAACGAACCAGCGCTACGAGCAGTACTTC. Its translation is CASSLTNQRYEQYF.

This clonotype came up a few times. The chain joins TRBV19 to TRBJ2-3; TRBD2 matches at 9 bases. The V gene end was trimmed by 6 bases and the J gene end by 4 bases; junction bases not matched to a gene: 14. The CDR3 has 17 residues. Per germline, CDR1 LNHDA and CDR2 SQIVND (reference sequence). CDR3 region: CASSPRISGRLADTQYF. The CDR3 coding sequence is TGTGCCAGTAGCCCCCGGATTAGCGGGAGACTCGCAGATACGCAGTATTTT.

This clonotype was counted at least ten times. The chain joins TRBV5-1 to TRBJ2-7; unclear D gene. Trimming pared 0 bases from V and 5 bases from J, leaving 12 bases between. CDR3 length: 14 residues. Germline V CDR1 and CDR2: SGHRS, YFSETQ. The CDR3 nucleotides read TGCGCCAGCAGCTTGGATGGTAGCATCGACGAGCAGTACTTC. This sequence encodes CASSLDGSIDEQYF.

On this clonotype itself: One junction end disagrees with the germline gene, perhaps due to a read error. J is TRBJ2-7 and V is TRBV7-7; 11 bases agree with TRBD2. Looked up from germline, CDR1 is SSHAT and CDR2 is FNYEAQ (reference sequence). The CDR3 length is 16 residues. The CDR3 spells CASSPLIAGGVGEQYF. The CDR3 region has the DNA TGTGCTAGCAGCCCCCTAATAGCGGGGGGGGTGGGGGAGCAGTACTTC. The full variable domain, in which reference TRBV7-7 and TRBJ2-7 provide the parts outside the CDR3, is GAGVSQSPRYKVTKRGQDVTLRCDPISSHATLYWYQQALGQGPEFLTYFNYEAQPDKSGLPSDRFSAERPEGSISTLTIQRTEQRDSAMYRCASSPLIAGGVGEQYFGPGTRLTVT.

The DNA for the CDR3 is TGTGCCAGCAGTGATCGGACGGCCTATGGCTACACCTTC. Encoded protein: CASSDRTAYGYTF. The V and J genes are TRBV12-3 or TRBV12-4 and TRBJ1-2; D remains ambiguous. Trimming shortened V by 5 bases and J by 4 bases, and 11 bases separated the two germline ends. The CDR3 contains 13 residues.